This passage covers 20 T cell receptor beta chains from one sample sequenced in a study of T-cell reconstitution after alpha-beta-depleted transplantation in children. Unique molecular identifiers featured in how the TCRbeta library was prepared. MiXCR, applied by TCRdb to the PCR reads, yields one record per CDR3 protein. Of about 6,200 distinct CDR3 sequences listed, approximately 14% are singletons. Source: PBMCs, taken before TCRalphabeta/CD19-depleted stem cell transplant. The receptor source for this set is a boy younger than 18 with acute lymphoblastic leukemia, due to receive a stem cell transplant.

This clonotype was counted at least ten times. J is TRBJ1-5 and V is TRBV15; D is uncertain. The CDR3 covers 15 residues. The V end lost 1 base, the J end lost 5 bases, and 12 bases lay between the germline ends. Germline V gives CDR1 LNHNV, CDR2 YYDKDF (reference sequence). The CDR3 region is CATSRVMGPDQPQHF. The DNA for the CDR3 is TGTGCCACCAGCAGAGTAATGGGCCCTGATCAGCCCCAGCATTTT.

This clonotype was recorded at least ten times. The J gene is TRBJ1-4, the V gene TRBV5-1; D ambiguous. Trimming took 0 bases from V and 3 from J, leaving 12 bases between them. The CDR3 is 16 amino acids. Per the germline V gene, CDR1 is SGHRS and CDR2 is YFSETQ. Here the CDR3 reads CASSLGRSTANEKLFF. Written as DNA, the CDR3 is TGCGCCAGCAGCTTGGGGCGGTCTACGGCTAATGAAAAACTGTTTTTT.

This clonotype is medium-sized (0.01 to 0.1%) in the sample. The chain links TRBV15 to TRBJ2-7; 12 positions agree with TRBD2. Looked up from germline, CDR1 is LNHNV and CDR2 is YYDKDF (reference sequence). Trimming removed 5 bases from V and 2 bases from J; junction bases left unmatched: 4. This CDR3 is 15 amino acids long. This CDR3 reads CATSPTSGRTYEQYF. The CDR3 nucleotides read TGTGCCACCAGCCCTACTAGCGGGAGGACCTACGAGCAGTACTTC. The variable domain in full, with the rest retrieved from reference TRBV15 and TRBJ2-7, is DAMVIQNPRYQVTQFGKPVTLSCSQTLNHNVMYWYQQKSSQAPKLLFHYYDKDFNNEADTPDNFQSRRPNTSFCFLDIRSPGLGDTAMYLCATSPTSGRTYEQYFGPGTRLTVT.

By its share, this clonotype is medium-sized (0.01 to 0.1%). The gene calls are TRBV20-1 and TRBJ1-1, with D possibly TRBD1 on 6 matching bases. CDR3 length equals 17 residues. From germline, CDR1 is DFQATT and CDR2 SNEGSKA (reference sequence). Trimming took off 2 bases at V and 1 base at J, with 20 bases between the two ends. The DNA for the CDR3 is TGCAGTGCTAGACCTCTCACAGGGTTGATGGGGAACACTGAAGCTTTCTTT. Its translation is CSARPLTGLMGNTEAFF.

The V and J genes are TRBV7-8 and TRBJ1-5; no clear D. From germline, CDR1 is SGHVS and CDR2 FQNEAQ. Between the trimmed V and J ends, which lost 0 bases and 0 bases, there was a span of 18 bases. The CDR3 runs to 19 residues. The DNA of the CDR3 is TGTGCCAGCAGCTTAGCTCCCACTATAGCAGAGTATAGCAATCAGCCCCAGCATTTT. The encoded protein is CASSLAPTIAEYSNQPQHF.

This clonotype was counted at least ten times. J is TRBJ1-1 and V is TRBV20-1, with D uncertain. This CDR3 has 13 residues. Germline lookup yields CDR1 DFQATT and CDR2 SNEGSKA (reference sequence). Between the trimmed V and J ends, which lost 6 bases and 0 bases, there was a span of 11 bases. CDR3: CSAHREMNTEAFF. CDR3 in DNA: TGCAGTGCGCATCGAGAAATGAACACTGAAGCTTTCTTT.

A few counts support this clonotype. The chain recombines TRBV9 with TRBJ2-1; 12 nucleotides line up with TRBD1. Per germline, CDR1 SGDLS and CDR2 YYNGEE. V was pared by 3 bases and J by 9 bases, with 16 bases of the junction left unmatched. This CDR3 is 18 amino acids long. The CDR3 sequence: CASSAYSVGQGARSEQFF. CDR3 DNA sequence: TGTGCCAGCAGCGCCTATTCAGTGGGACAGGGGGCAAGGAGTGAGCAGTTCTTC.

By sample fraction, this clonotype is medium-sized. V usage is TRBV7-9 and J usage is TRBJ1-4; D may be TRBD1 (5 bases). In germline, CDR1 is SEHNR, CDR2 FQNEAQ (reference sequence). V dropped 1 base and J dropped 7 bases, with 10 bases sitting between them. The CDR3 contains 14 residues. The CDR3 here is CASSLVGTVEKLFF. DNA for the CDR3: TGTGCCAGCAGCTTAGTGGGGACGGTTGAAAAACTGTTTTTT.

This clonotype counts as medium-sized. The chain uses TRBV20-1 and TRBJ2-4; 10 bases line up with TRBD1. Trimming took 3 bases from V and 2 from J; bases not matched to a gene: 4. Germline CDR1 reads DFQATT; CDR2 reads SNEGSKA (reference sequence). The CDR3 has 15 residues. CDR3 DNA: TGCAGTGCTAGGGGGACAGGGGATCCCAAAAACATTCAGTACTTC. Encoded protein: CSARGTGDPKNIQYF.

This clonotype is termed medium-sized (0.01 to 0.1%). This chain joins TRBV25-1 and TRBJ2-7; D ambiguous. Germline-derived CDR1 and CDR2 are MGHDK and SYGVNS. Trimming removed 2 bases at V and 3 bases at J, with 14 bases between. The CDR3 consists of 15 residues. CDR3 in DNA: TGTGCCAGCAGTGAAATGGGTCGGACCGGCTACGAGCAGTACTTC. Translated: CASSEMGRTGYEQYF.

By sample fraction, this clonotype is medium-sized. V gene TRBV4-1 combines with J gene TRBJ1-2; no clear D gene. The CDR3 contains 19 residues. Germline loops: CDR1 MGHRA, CDR2 YSYEKL. V gave up 1 base and J gave up 4 bases, with 25 bases separating them. This chain's CDR3 is CASSQARPGSIGGFYGYTF. Written as DNA, the CDR3 is TGCGCCAGCAGCCAAGCCCGACCGGGATCCATCGGAGGGTTCTATGGCTACACCTTC.

This clonotype is termed medium-sized (0.01 to 0.1%). The V gene is TRBV27, the J gene TRBJ2-7, with D possibly matching TRBD2 (6 bases). Germline lookup yields CDR1 MNHEY and CDR2 SMNVEV (reference sequence). Trimming left V 2 bases short and J 1 base short, with 12 bases between. The CDR3 has 15 amino acids. The CDR3 here is CASSLARGRSYEQYF. As DNA, the CDR3 is TGTGCCAGCAGTTTAGCGCGGGGAAGATCCTACGAGCAGTACTTC.

By frequency in the sample, this clonotype is medium-sized. The chain recombines TRBV11-3 with TRBJ2-1; D is undetermined. V was cut by 0 bases and J by 8 bases, with 5 bases left in between. The germline CDR1 and CDR2 sequences are SGHNT and YENEEA. The CDR3 extends over 12 amino acids. The chain's CDR3 is CASSLDWDEQFF. The CDR3 DNA reads TGTGCCAGCAGCTTAGATTGGGATGAGCAGTTCTTC.

By sample share, this clonotype is medium-sized (0.01 to 0.1%). The chain uses TRBV12-3 or TRBV12-4 and TRBJ2-5; no reliable D call. The CDR3 is made up of 14 amino acids. V lost 2 bases and J lost 4, with 11 bases in between. CDR3 nucleotide sequence: TGTGCCAGCAGTTTACCTGGTAATGGAGAGACCCAGTACTTC. Encoded protein: CASSLPGNGETQYF.

By its share, this clonotype is medium-sized. The CDR3 sequence: CASSELLGRNNQPQHF. In nucleotides, the CDR3 is TGTGCCAGCAGTGAACTTCTCGGACGGAACAATCAGCCCCAGCATTTT. The rearrangement links TRBV6-1 to TRBJ1-5; D gene unclear. The V gene lost 2 bases and the J gene lost 3 bases, with 14 bases spanning the gap. The CDR3 totals 16 residues. Germline-derived CDR1 and CDR2 are MNHNS and SASEGT.

This clonotype was seen repeatedly, ten times or more. One junction end disagrees with the germline gene, perhaps due to a read error. This chain uses TRBV29-1 with TRBJ2-2; no reliable D call. Germline V CDR1 and CDR2: SQVTM, ANQGSEA. This CDR3 region has 15 residues. The CDR3 coding sequence is TGCAGCGTTGAAAAGGTTGACCGGAACGCCGGGGAGCTGTTTTTT. Protein sequence: CSVEKVDRNAGELFF.

The sample holds many counts of this clonotype. V gene TRBV11-2 combines with J gene TRBJ2-7; 8 bases match TRBD2. The CDR3 extends over 15 amino acids. Trimming took 5 bases from V and 2 from J; bases not matched to a gene: 8. Looked up from germline, CDR1 is SGHAT and CDR2 is FQNNGV. The CDR3 is CASSPGGAGTYEQYF. As DNA, the CDR3 is TGTGCCAGCAGCCCCGGGGGGGCAGGGACCTACGAGCAGTACTTC.

This clonotype is deemed medium-sized. The chain's CDR3 is CASSQEASPAETGELFF. The CDR3 DNA is TGCGCCAGCAGCCAAGAGGCGAGTCCTGCGGAAACCGGGGAGCTGTTTTTT. The J gene is TRBJ2-2, the V gene TRBV4-3; D is unclear. The CDR3 is 17 residues long. The ends were cut back, 0 bases at V and 5 bases at J, with 16 bases in the middle. In germline, CDR1 is LGHNA, CDR2 YSLEER.

In this sample, this clonotype turned up many times. This rearrangement joins TRBV18 to TRBJ1-1; possible D gene TRBD1, 5 bases. The V end was cut by 3 bases, the J end by 4 bases, with 21 bases between. Germline CDR1 is KGHSH and CDR2 is LQKENI. This CDR3 spans 17 amino acids. This chain's CDR3 is CASSPIGTAWVGTEAFF. As DNA, the CDR3 is TGTGCCAGCTCACCTATCGGGACTGCCTGGGTAGGCACTGAAGCTTTCTTT.

This clonotype showed up many times. The J gene is TRBJ1-1, the V gene TRBV7-2; TRBD1 matches 9 bases. V was clipped by 2 bases and J by 1 base; unmatched bases: 5. This CDR3 has 16 amino acids. In germline, CDR1 is SGHTA, CDR2 FQGNSA. The CDR3 nucleotides read TGTGCCAGCAGCTTAAGGGGACAGGGTGGGAACACTGAAGCTTTCTTT. Translation gives CASSLRGQGGNTEAFF.